What follows are 32 T cell receptor beta chains derived from one specimen sequenced in a study of blood T cell repertoires in COVID-19. Some clones are missing from TCRdb's copy, which holds only in-frame ones; the method was immunoSEQ multiplex PCR. This sample has around 280,000 clones, with approximately 80% found just once. Specimen: peripheral blood. These receptors originate from a woman aged 45-59 years with active or convalescent COVID-19.

As for this clone: Other DNA sequences in the same sample also yield this CDR3. The chain combines TRBV11-2 with TRBJ2-1, with D possibly TRBD2 on 5 matching bases. Germline lookup yields CDR1 SGHAT and CDR2 FQNNGV. Trimming took off 3 bases at V and 8 bases at J, with 8 bases between the two ends. CDR3 length: 12 amino acids. This chain's CDR3 is CASSFSSHEQFF. The CDR3 bases are TGTGCCAGCAGCTTCTCTAGCCATGAGCAGTTCTTC.

V usage is TRBV2 and J usage is TRBJ1-4; 8 nucleotides match TRBD1. Trimming cost V 11 bases and J 8 bases; bases outside gene matches: 10. The CDR3 covers 13 residues. Looked up from germline, CDR1 is SNHLY and CDR2 is FYNNEI. The CDR3 nucleotides are TGTGCCGTCTCAAGGACAGGGAGGGAAAAACTGTTTTTT. It encodes CAVSRTGREKLFF.

This clone was found once. This chain connects TRBV15 to TRBJ2-1, with a weak D call TRBD2 (6 bases). CDR1 is LNHNV, CDR2 YYDKDF, per germline (reference sequence). The CDR3 covers 14 residues. V lost 1 base, J lost 7 bases, and 11 bases lay in between. The CDR3 sequence: CATSRAGVPNEQFF. The CDR3 coding sequence is TGTGCCACCAGCAGAGCGGGGGTGCCTAATGAGCAGTTCTTC. The full variable domain, with the rest looked up from reference TRBV15 and TRBJ2-1, is DAMVIQNPRYQVTQFGKPVTLSCSQTLNHNVMYWYQQKSSQAPKLLFHYYDKDFNNEADTPDNFQSRRPNTSFCFLDIRSPGLGDTAMYLCATSRAGVPNEQFFGPGTRLTVL.

This clone was seen at least ten times. The chain couples TRBV27 to TRBJ1-2; 10 nucleotides agree with TRBD1. V lost 3 bases to trimming and J lost 4 bases; unmatched junction nucleotides: 5. The CDR3 loop spans 15 amino acids. The germline gives CDR1 MNHEY, CDR2 SMNVEV (reference sequence). For the CDR3, the DNA is TGTGCCAGCAGTTTTGGGACAGGGGCAGGCTATGGCTACACCTTC. This translates into CASSFGTGAGYGYTF.

The rearrangement links TRBV28 to TRBJ1-6; 7 positions agree with TRBD1. The germline V gene has CDR1 MDHEN and CDR2 SYDVKM. Losses at the gene ends were 6 bases for V and 2 bases for J; bases not matched to a gene: 7. The CDR3 runs 16 residues. The CDR3 sequence: CASSGARGTYNSPLHF. CDR3 DNA sequence: TGTGCCAGCAGCGGCGCCAGGGGGACCTATAATTCACCCCTCCACTTT.

The chain has TRBV27 and TRBJ2-1; 9 bases map to TRBD1. Germline V gene sequence: CDR1 MNHEY, CDR2 SMNVEV (reference sequence). The V segment lost 4 bases and the J segment 8 bases; nucleotides outside the gene matches: 6. The CDR3 covers 14 residues. The CDR3 region has the DNA TGTGCCAGCAGTTCCCGGGACAGGGTATATGAGCAGTTCTTC. Translated: CASSSRDRVYEQFF.

The chain has TRBV19 and TRBJ1-5, with TRBD1 matching 8 bases. Per the germline V gene, CDR1 is LNHDA and CDR2 is SQIVND (reference sequence). The CDR3 runs to 15 residues. The V and J ends lost 3 bases and 9 bases, in that order; junction bases with no gene match: 10. The CDR3 DNA sequence: TGTGCCAGTAGTATTGGACAGGGACTCATGGCGCCCCAGCATTTT. It encodes CASSIGQGLMAPQHF.

The chain carries TRBV4-1 and TRBJ1-6, with no clear D. Trimming removed 1 base at V and 6 bases at J, with 10 bases between. Germline CDR1 and CDR2: MGHRA and YSYEKL. CDR3 size: 15 residues. The CDR3 reads CASSQGGGFNSPLHF. In DNA form, the CDR3 reads TGCGCCAGCAGCCAAGGGGGAGGGTTTAATTCACCCCTCCACTTT.

This chain joins TRBV3-1 (or the pseudogene TRBV3-2) and TRBJ2-7; TRBD2 is a possible D gene (6 bases). V lost 1 base to trimming and J lost 3 bases, with 16 bases between them. The CDR3 contains 16 residues. Germline V lookup: CDR1 LGHDT, CDR2 YNNKEL (reference sequence). CDR3 residues: CASSQVAIVGGYEQYF. CDR3 coding DNA: TGTGCCAGCAGCCAAGTTGCGATTGTCGGGGGCTACGAGCAGTACTTC.

The chain is built from TRBV3-1 (or the pseudogene TRBV3-2) and TRBJ2-3; TRBD1 agrees at 7 bases. Germline lookup yields CDR1 LGHDT and CDR2 YNNKEL (reference sequence). The CDR3 is 16 amino acids. V dropped 3 bases and J dropped 1; count of bases not matched to a gene: 7. The CDR3 loop is CASSQLPGQRTDTQYF. In DNA, the CDR3 is TGTGCCAGCAGCCAGCTTCCGGGACAGCGCACAGATACGCAGTATTTT.

This clone has just one count. The V gene is TRBV11-2, the J gene TRBJ2-5, with 7 bases fitting TRBD2. The CDR3 has 17 amino acids. Trimming removed 1 base from V and 0 bases from J; junction bases left unmatched: 8. CDR1 is SGHAT, CDR2 FQNNGV, per germline. This CDR3 is CASSLVPSGDYQETQYF. The CDR3 nucleotides read TGTGCCAGCAGCTTAGTGCCTAGCGGAGACTACCAAGAGACCCAGTACTTC.

The rearrangement joins TRBV13 to TRBJ2-1; 15 bases agree with TRBD2. The CDR3 consists of 16 residues. V lost 5 bases and J lost 14; bases outside the gene matches: 13. Per the germline V gene, CDR1 is PRHDT and CDR2 is FYEKMQ (reference sequence). Written as DNA, the CDR3 is TGTGCCAGCAGCCGCAGGACTAGCGGGAGGGAATTAGTTAAGTTCTTC. This codes for CASSRRTSGRELVKFF.

This clone was recorded once. The chain has TRBV2 and TRBJ2-2; the D gene is possibly TRBD1 (5 bases). Germline CDR1 SNHLY, CDR2 FYNNEI. Trimming removed 5 bases from V and 5 bases from J, with 9 bases in between. This CDR3 is 13 amino acids long. In DNA, the CDR3 is TGTGCCAGCAGTCCTCAGGGTACCGGGGAGCTGTTTTTT. This encodes CASSPQGTGELFF.

The V call is TRBV7-8, the J call TRBJ2-5; 8 bases agree with TRBD2. From germline, CDR1 is SGHVS and CDR2 FQNEAQ. The CDR3 runs 20 residues. V lost 6 bases and J lost 2; bases outside the gene matches: 23. DNA of the CDR3: TGTGCCAGCAGGGCCGCAGTTAGCGGGATAATCAAAGGGGGGCAAGAGACCCAGTACTTC. Its translation: CASRAAVSGIIKGGQETQYF.

This chain uses TRBV7-2 with TRBJ2-3; TRBD1 matches at 8 bases. Germline V gene lookup returns CDR1 SGHTA and CDR2 FQGNSA. With V trimmed by 1 base and J by 8 bases, 8 bases remained unmatched. The CDR3 spans 15 residues. The CDR3 DNA follows: TGTGCCAGCAGCTTAGTCGGGCAGGGGGCGCGTACGCAGTATTTT. Amino acids: CASSLVGQGARTQYF.

This rearrangement joins TRBV9 to TRBJ2-7; possible D gene TRBD2, 5 bases. The CDR3 runs to 13 residues. Germline CDR1 and CDR2: SGDLS and YYNGEE. V lost 0 bases, J lost 1 base, and 5 bases lay in between. CDR3 protein: CASSVGESYEQYF. CDR3 coding DNA: TGTGCCAGCAGCGTAGGGGAGTCCTACGAGCAGTACTTC.

The CDR3 region is CASSYGARTLFGYTF. CDR3 bases: TGTGCCAGCAGTTATGGGGCCCGGACGTTGTTTGGCTACACCTTC. The V and J genes are TRBV28 and TRBJ1-2, with D possibly being TRBD1 (5 bases). The germline V gene has CDR1 MDHEN and CDR2 SYDVKM. The CDR3 has 15 amino acids. V dropped 4 bases and J dropped 7 bases, with 19 bases sitting between them.

The rearrangement links TRBV28 to TRBJ1-6; D remains ambiguous. There are 15 residues in the CDR3. V dropped 0 bases and J dropped 4 bases, with 7 bases sitting between them. Germline V gene data show CDR1 as MDHEN and CDR2 as SYDVKM. CDR3 sequence: CASSLWGRYNSPLHF. The CDR3 DNA is TGTGCCAGCAGTTTATGGGGCCGATATAATTCACCCCTCCACTTT.

The chain has TRBV5-4 and TRBJ2-7, with D tentatively TRBD1 (5 bases). Trimming left V 0 bases short and J 1 base short, with 14 bases between. The CDR3 contains 16 residues. Germline CDR1 is SGHNT and CDR2 is YYREEE (reference sequence). The CDR3 loop reads CASSLGGRTLSYEQYF. The DNA for the CDR3 is TGTGCCAGCAGCTTGGGGGGCCGGACCTTATCCTACGAGCAGTACTTC.

This clone was seen a few times. Other nucleotide sequences from this sample produce the same CDR3. V is TRBV18 and J is TRBJ2-1, with TRBD2 identical over 16 bases. CDR3 length: 17 amino acids. With V trimmed by 6 bases and J by 3 bases, 5 bases remained unmatched. The germline gives CDR1 KGHSH, CDR2 LQKENI. The CDR3 sequence: CASSRGLAGGRYNEQFF. The CDR3 nucleotides read TGTGCCAGCTCCCGGGGACTAGCGGGAGGGCGCTACAATGAGCAGTTCTTC.

The table lists this clone with a count of one. The rearrangement uses TRBV30 and TRBJ2-1; 12 bases are shared with TRBD2. CDR3 length: 18 amino acids. Trimming removed 4 bases from V and 0 bases from J; junction bases left unmatched: 10. Germline CDR1 GTSNPN, CDR2 SVGIG (reference sequence). The CDR3 nucleotides are TGTGCCTGGACGCCCGGACTAGCGGGAAGGAGCTCCTACAATGAGCAGTTCTTC. It is translated as CAWTPGLAGRSSYNEQFF.

The chain couples TRBV5-4 to TRBJ2-5; D is undetermined. The germline CDR1 and CDR2 sequences are SGHNT and YYREEE (reference sequence). The CDR3 sequence is 13 residues long. V dropped 1 base and J dropped 3 bases, with 7 bases sitting between them. CDR3 protein: CASSLWRKETQYF. Written as DNA, the CDR3 is TGTGCCAGCAGCTTGTGGAGAAAAGAGACCCAGTACTTC.

CDR3 sequence (DNA): TGTGCCAGCAGCTTGATCCAAACCTACGAGCAGTACTTC. Translating gives CASSLIQTYEQYF. J is TRBJ2-7 and V is TRBV5-6, with no clear D. The germline V gene has CDR1 SGHDT and CDR2 YYEEEE. This CDR3 is built from 13 residues. Trimming stripped 1 base from V and 2 bases from J, with 7 bases between.

CDR3 in DNA: TGTGCCAGCACGCTGGAGGTAGGCGTTTACGAGCAGTACTTC. It yields the protein CASTLEVGVYEQYF. The gene calls are TRBV2 and TRBJ2-7; D may be TRBD2 (5 bases). From germline, CDR1 is SNHLY and CDR2 FYNNEI. This CDR3 spans 14 amino acids. Trimming stripped 7 bases from V and 4 bases from J, with 17 bases between.

The CDR3, as DNA: TGTGCCAGCAGCAATAATCCAAGGGGCTCCTACGAGCAGTACTTC. Residues: CASSNNPRGSYEQYF. V is TRBV7-2 and J is TRBJ2-7, with D perhaps TRBD1 (5 bases). V was pared by 5 bases and J by 0 bases, with 14 bases between. CDR3 length equals 15 residues. CDR1 and CDR2 from the germline V gene are SGHTA and FQGNSA.

The V call is TRBV27, the J call TRBJ1-4, with D hard to call. The V gene lost 5 bases and the J gene lost 6 bases, with 16 bases spanning the gap. The germline CDR1 and CDR2 sequences are MNHEY and SMNVEV (reference sequence). This CDR3 is built from 15 residues. The chain's CDR3 is CASSPTGVGDEKLFF. CDR3 coding DNA: TGTGCCAGCAGTCCGACCGGGGTTGGGGATGAAAAACTGTTTTTT.

This rearrangement joins TRBV5-1 to TRBJ1-1; 7 bases line up with TRBD1. The germline CDR1 and CDR2 sequences are SGHRS and YFSETQ. The CDR3 is 13 amino acids. V lost 0 bases to trimming and J lost 7 bases; unmatched junction nucleotides: 3. The DNA for the CDR3 is TGCGCCAGCAGCTTGGGACAGGGTGGTGAAGCTTTCTTT. As protein: CASSLGQGGEAFF.

The chain recombines TRBV10-3 with TRBJ2-7, with 8 bases matching TRBD2. Germline values: CDR1 ENHRY, CDR2 SYGVKD. The CDR3 is 15 residues long. Unmatched junction bases numbered 10, after V lost 7 bases and J lost 2 bases. CDR3 loop: CAIKAGSGSTYEQYF. In DNA form, the CDR3 reads TGTGCCATCAAGGCCGGGAGCGGGAGCACCTACGAGCAGTACTTC.

The DNA for the CDR3 is TGTGCCAGCAGCGAAGGACAGGTCGGGCTTGAGCAGTACTTC. This sequence encodes CASSEGQVGLEQYF. The chain recombines TRBV7-9 with TRBJ2-7; 7 nucleotides align to TRBD1. Germline lookup yields CDR1 SEHNR and CDR2 FQNEAQ (reference sequence). Trimming at V came to 5 bases and at J to 7 bases, leaving 11 bases not matched to a gene. This CDR3 has 14 residues. Full variable domain (outside the CDR3, taken from reference TRBV7-9 and TRBJ2-7): DTGVSQNPRHKITKRGQNVTFRCDPISEHNRLYWYRQTLGQGPEFLTYFQNEAQLEKSRLLSDRFSAERPKGSFSTLEIQRTEQGDSAMYLCASSEGQVGLEQYFGPGTRLTVT.

The V call is TRBV6-6, the J call TRBJ1-5; 10 bases agree with TRBD1. With V trimmed by 5 bases and J by 5 bases, 3 bases remained unmatched. The CDR3 sequence is 14 residues long. In germline, CDR1 is MNHNY, CDR2 SVGAGI (reference sequence). The CDR3 DNA follows: TGTGCCAGCAGTCCGGACAGGGGGGATCAGCCCCAGCATTTT. Protein product: CASSPDRGDQPQHF.

This clone was seen only once. This chain connects TRBV4-2 to TRBJ1-6, with a weak D call TRBD1 (6 bases). V gave up 1 base and J gave up 6 bases, with 10 bases separating them. CDR1 LGHNA and CDR2 YNFKEQ come from the germline V gene. This CDR3 comprises 15 residues. The CDR3 is CASSQAGVVNSPLHF. CDR3 in DNA: TGTGCCAGCAGCCAAGCAGGGGTCGTTAATTCACCCCTCCACTTT.

Comments on this clone: This may arise from a read error, as a much more abundant clone is one base away. V and J are TRBV3-1 (or the pseudogene TRBV3-2) and TRBJ2-3, with TRBD2 matching over 12 bases. With 4 bases clipped from V and 4 bases from J, the junction kept 6 bases outside the gene matches. CDR3 length: 16 residues. The germline gives CDR1 LGHDT, CDR2 YNNKEL (reference sequence). CDR3 residues: CASSRTSGRRADTQYF. CDR3 sequence (DNA): TGTGCCAGCAGCCGAACTAGCGGGAGGAGGGCAGATACGCAGTATTTT.